This T cell receptor beta chain was sequenced during a study of shared clonotypes between healthy human individuals. CD45RO-negative, CCR7-positively selected cells formed the naive CD8 fraction, excluding terminally differentiated effector memory CD45RA+ cells. On this clone itself: Its antigen remains unidentified.

This CDR3 spans 14 amino acids. V shed 4 bases and J 3 bases; nucleotides not matched to a gene: 6. The germline V gene has CDR1 MGHRA and CDR2 YSYEKL. Sequencing used immunoSEQ multiplex PCR; TCRdb keeps in-frame clones, though not all of them. The sample has about 820,000 clones, around 93% seen once; the top ten hold 20% to 30%. The study, taken as a whole, reports: A handful of donors showed sharing of around 5.3% of naive CD4 clonotypes. Generally, estimated richness proved larger in naive subsets than it did in memory subsets.

The chain carries TRBV4-1 and TRBJ2-7; 7 nucleotides align to TRBD2. The sequence was obtained from a man aged 30 to 39 in good health. The source material was naive CD8+ T cells sorted from blood. Here the CDR3 reads CASSLVGRVYEQYF. The CDR3 DNA is TGCGCCAGCAGCCTGGTTGGGAGGGTCTACGAGCAGTACTTC.